These 20 T cell receptor beta chains share one sample of origin, sequenced in a study of blood T cells in healthy people across ages. A second PCR, run for 7 to 11 cycles, used a sample-barcoded 5' primer plus a J-beta primer mix. TCRdb processed the 5' RACE reads anew with MiXCR; each CDR3 protein has one entry. This sample yields around 320,000 distinct CDR3 sequences, of which roughly a quarter are seen a single time; 25% to 30% belongs to the top ten. Sequencing input: blood. The receptors derive from a woman aged 70-85 years in good health.

This clonotype was observed a few times. This chain links TRBV5-1 with TRBJ2-5; 7 bases agree with TRBD2. The DNA end is more similar to TRBJ2-7, so the J call may be wrong. The CDR3 extends over 15 amino acids. CDR1 is SGHRS, CDR2 YFSETQ, per germline. The chain's CDR3 is CASSLGLAVTYEQYF. For the CDR3, the DNA is TGCGCCAGCAGCTTGGGCCTAGCGGTCACCTACGAGCAGTACTTC.

This chain links TRBV5-1 with TRBJ1-3, with 7 nucleotides matching TRBD1. With V trimmed by 4 bases and J by 0 bases, 7 bases remained unmatched. Germline assignment: CDR1 SGHRS and CDR2 YFSETQ. CDR3 length: 16 amino acids. The CDR3 sequence: CASSRDSYGSGNTIYF. CDR3 nucleotides: TGCGCCAGCAGCCGGGACAGCTACGGCTCTGGAAACACCATATATTTT.

The sample holds a few counts of this clonotype. The chain joins TRBV7-2 to TRBJ2-7; 8 nucleotides align to TRBD1. This CDR3 has 18 amino acids. The V gene's germline CDR1 is SGHTA and CDR2 FQGNSA. V shed 2 bases, J shed 6 bases, and the junction held 18 bases outside the gene matches. In DNA, the CDR3 is TGTGCCAGCAGCTTAACAGGGGGGCCTACCTTGTACTTCGCCGAGCAGTACTTC. This encodes CASSLTGGPTLYFAEQYF.

In this sample, this clonotype turned up a few times. The chain has TRBV3-1 and TRBJ2-7, with 8 nucleotides matching TRBD2. Germline V gene lookup returns CDR1 LGHDT and CDR2 YNNKEL (reference sequence). The CDR3 runs to 15 residues. The V gene end was trimmed by 3 bases and the J gene end by 1 base; junction bases not matched to a gene: 5. The CDR3 here is CASSQGGTRSYEQYF. The CDR3 coding sequence is TGTGCCAGCAGCCAGGGCGGGACTAGATCCTACGAGCAGTACTTC.

This clonotype was observed a handful of times. DNA for the CDR3: TGCGCCAGCAGCTTGGGAGGGAGGGACGAGCAGTACTTC. This gives the protein CASSLGGRDEQYF. The chain has TRBV5-1 and TRBJ2-5, with TRBD2 matching over 7 bases. TRBJ2-7 explains the end of the DNA better; the J call may be wrong. The V gene's germline CDR1 is SGHRS and CDR2 YFSETQ. The CDR3 totals 13 residues.

This clonotype came up a few times. The chain combines TRBV14 with TRBJ1-3; D gene ambiguous. Germline loops: CDR1 SGHDN, CDR2 FVKESK. CDR3 length equals 16 residues. Trimming stripped 1 base from V and 2 bases from J, with 12 bases between. The CDR3 DNA reads as TGTGCCAGCAGCCAAGTGGGTAATGTAGCTGGAAACACCATATATTTT. This sequence encodes CASSQVGNVAGNTIYF.

There are many counts of this clonotype. The V and J genes are TRBV7-2 and TRBJ1-4; D might be TRBD1 (5 bases). The CDR3 sequence is 14 residues long. V lost 3 bases and J 6 bases, leaving 11 bases between the germline ends. The germline V gene has CDR1 SGHTA and CDR2 FQGNSA. The CDR3 loop reads CASSFPLGDEKLFF. In nucleotides, the CDR3 is TGTGCCAGCAGCTTCCCTTTGGGGGATGAAAAACTGTTTTTT. Full variable domain (outside the CDR3, taken from reference TRBV7-2 and TRBJ1-4): GAGVSQSPSNKVTEKGKDVELRCDPISGHTALYWYRQSLGQGLEFLIYFQGNSAPDKSGLPSDRFSAERTGGSVSTLTIQRTQQEDSAVYLCASSFPLGDEKLFFGSGTQLSVL.

This clonotype was detected many times. The chain is built from TRBV29-1 and TRBJ2-5; TRBD2 aligns across 7 bases. The CDR3 is 12 amino acids. Germline CDR1 reads SQVTM; CDR2 reads ANQGSEA. With 7 bases clipped from V and 5 bases from J, the junction kept 7 bases outside the gene matches. CDR3 sequence (DNA): TGCAGCGGCAAACGGGGAGGGGAGACCCAGTACTTC. Its protein is CSGKRGGETQYF.

At least ten counts were recorded for this clonotype. The rearrangement joins TRBV9 to TRBJ2-5, with D possibly matching TRBD2 (7 bases). Germline CDR1 SGDLS, CDR2 YYNGEE. The CDR3 runs to 16 residues. V was cut by 0 bases and J by 2 bases, with 14 bases left in between. In DNA, the CDR3 is TGTGCCAGCAGCGTAGCTACGGGGAGGGGGCAAGAGACCCAGTACTTC. The encoded protein is CASSVATGRGQETQYF.

This rearrangement joins TRBV6-2 or TRBV6-3 to TRBJ2-5; 12 positions agree with TRBD2. The CDR3 is 14 residues long. Per the germline V gene, CDR1 is MNHEY and CDR2 is SVGEGT. Trimming at V came to 7 bases and at J to 7 bases, leaving 7 bases not matched to a gene. CDR3 sequence: CASMTSGSGGTQYF. The DNA for the CDR3 is TGTGCCAGCATGACTAGCGGGAGTGGGGGGACCCAGTACTTC.

This clonotype appeared a few times. This chain links TRBV20-1 with TRBJ2-7, with D unresolved. The CDR3 totals 14 residues. V shed 0 bases and J shed 0 bases, with 9 bases lying between them. Germline V gene data show CDR1 as DFQATT and CDR2 as SNEGSKA (reference sequence). The CDR3, as DNA: TGCAGTGCTAGAGATCAACGGAGCTCCTACGAGCAGTACTTC. It specifies CSARDQRSSYEQYF.

This sequence joins TRBV9 and TRBJ2-2, with 11 bases aligning to TRBD2. Germline V gives CDR1 SGDLS, CDR2 YYNGEE. This CDR3 is 16 amino acids long. V lost 10 bases, J lost 2 bases, and 10 bases stayed unmatched. The CDR3 DNA follows: TGTGCCTCGAGTAGCGGGAGGGCCTATAACACCGGGGAGCTGTTTTTT. Amino acid sequence: CASSSGRAYNTGELFF.

The chain joins TRBV20-1 to TRBJ2-1; the D is unclear. With 2 bases removed from V and 4 bases from J, the gap between germline ends came to 6 bases. Germline-derived CDR1 and CDR2 are DFQATT and SNEGSKA (reference sequence). The length of the CDR3 is 12 residues. The CDR3 DNA sequence: TGCAGTGCTAGAATGCGGTACAATGAGCAGTTCTTC. Translated: CSARMRYNEQFF.

The rearrangement joins TRBV5-5 to TRBJ2-3, with 8 bases lining up with TRBD2. The germline V gene has CDR1 SGHKS and CDR2 YYEKEE (reference sequence). The CDR3 spans 15 residues. Losses at the gene ends were 4 bases for V and 4 bases for J; bases not matched to a gene: 8. In nucleotides, the CDR3 is TGTGCCAGCAGCCCTCGACTAGCGAGCGCAGATACGCAGTATTTT. Amino acids: CASSPRLASADTQYF.

The chain joins TRBV7-2 to TRBJ1-6; TRBD1 might be the D (6 bases). The CDR3 has 15 amino acids. The germline CDR1 and CDR2 sequences are SGHTA and FQGNSA. Trimming shortened V by 3 bases and J by 7 bases, and 13 bases separated the two germline ends. The DNA for the CDR3 is TGTGCCAGCAGCTTGACCCTAGGGGGGAATTCACCCCTCCACTTT. This sequence encodes CASSLTLGGNSPLHF.

The chain combines TRBV20-1 with TRBJ2-7; 7 bases agree with TRBD1. V shed 5 bases and J 2 bases; nucleotides not matched to a gene: 6. The CDR3 sequence is 13 residues long. Germline V gene sequence: CDR1 DFQATT, CDR2 SNEGSKA (reference sequence). The CDR3 reads CSARLTGTYEQYF. For the CDR3, the DNA is TGCAGTGCTCGCTTGACAGGGACCTACGAGCAGTACTTC.

The chain combines TRBV19 with TRBJ2-3, with 10 bases identical to TRBD2. This CDR3 has 14 residues. From germline, CDR1 is LNHDA and CDR2 SQIVND (reference sequence). The V segment lost 4 bases and the J segment 5 bases; nucleotides outside the gene matches: 3. CDR3 loop: CASSTRLAGDTQYF. Here the CDR3 DNA reads TGTGCCAGTAGTACCCGACTAGCGGGAGATACGCAGTATTTT.

V gene TRBV20-1 combines with J gene TRBJ2-5; 8 bases match TRBD2. The germline V gene encodes CDR1 DFQATT and CDR2 SNEGSKA (reference sequence). This CDR3 spans 16 amino acids. The ends lost 3 bases at V and 4 bases at J; junction bases unmatched: 13. The CDR3 nucleotides are TGCAGTGCTAGCCAACTTATAGCGGGAATCCGAGAGACCCAGTACTTC. This gives the protein CSASQLIAGIRETQYF.

The chain has TRBV3-1 and TRBJ1-1; D call uncertain. There are 13 residues in the CDR3. V was cut by 1 base and J by 3 bases, with 6 bases left in between. Looked up from germline, CDR1 is LGHDT and CDR2 is YNNKEL (reference sequence). CDR3 in DNA: TGTGCCAGCAGCCAAGGGAGGTACACTGAAGCTTTCTTT. Amino acids: CASSQGRYTEAFF.

Details on this clonotype: At one boundary the junction diverges from the germline segment, which might be a read error. The V gene is TRBV20-1, the J gene TRBJ2-7; D is unclear. CDR1 is DFQATT and CDR2 is SNEGSKA in the germline V gene (reference sequence). The CDR3 covers 13 residues. CDR3 region: CCAREPARYEQYF. The DNA for the CDR3 is TGCTGTGCTAGAGAGCCAGCGAGATACGAGCAGTACTTC.